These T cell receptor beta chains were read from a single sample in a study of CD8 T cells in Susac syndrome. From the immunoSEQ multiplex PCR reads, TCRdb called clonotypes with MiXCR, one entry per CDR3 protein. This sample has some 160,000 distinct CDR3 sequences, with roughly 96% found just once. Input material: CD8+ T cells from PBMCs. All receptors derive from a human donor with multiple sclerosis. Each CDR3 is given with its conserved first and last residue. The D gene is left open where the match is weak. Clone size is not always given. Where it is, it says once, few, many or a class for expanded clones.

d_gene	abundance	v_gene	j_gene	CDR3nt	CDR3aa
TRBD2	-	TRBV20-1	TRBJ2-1	TGCAGTGCCCCGACTAGCGGGAGGCCTAATTCTGTGTACAATGAGCAGTTCTTC	CSAPTSGRPNSVYNEQFF
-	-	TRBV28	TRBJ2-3	TGTGCCAGCAGCCTCGTTGGGGGGAAGAACACAGATACGCAGTATTTT	CASSLVGGKNTDTQYF
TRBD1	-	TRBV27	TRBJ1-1	TGTGCCAGCAGTTTTACAGGGGAGCGGGCCACTGAAGCTTTCTTT	CASSFTGERATEAFF
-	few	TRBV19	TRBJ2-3	TGTGCCAGTAGTCACACAGATACGCAGTATTTT	CASSHTDTQYF
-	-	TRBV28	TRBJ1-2	TGTGCCAGCAGTTTATTGGGGTCGGCTCACTATGGCTACACCTTC	CASSLLGSAHYGYTF
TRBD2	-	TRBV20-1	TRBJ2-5	TGCAGTGCTACCGGGACTAGCGGGAGTAGAGGGGACCAAGAGACCCAGTACTTC	CSATGTSGSRGDQETQYF
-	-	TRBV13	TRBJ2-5	TGTGCCAGCAGCTCGGAGGGTTTGGAGACCCAGTACTTC	CASSSEGLETQYF
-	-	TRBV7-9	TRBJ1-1	TGTGCCAGCAGCTTCGCAGCGCCAAACACTGAAGCTTTCTTT	CASSFAAPNTEAFF
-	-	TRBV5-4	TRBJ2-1	TGTGCCAGCAGCGTGAGTTCTAGGGCCTACAATGAGCAGTTCTTC	CASSVSSRAYNEQFF
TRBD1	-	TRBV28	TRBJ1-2	TGTGCCAGCAGTTTATCTACAGGGGGCAACTATGGCTACACCTTC	CASSLSTGGNYGYTF
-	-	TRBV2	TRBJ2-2	TGTGCCACCCTACTAGCTAGCACCGGGGAGCTGTTTTTT	CATLLASTGELFF
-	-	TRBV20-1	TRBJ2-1	TGCAGTGCCAACAGGGAGGCCTACAATGAGCAGTTCTTC	CSANREAYNEQFF
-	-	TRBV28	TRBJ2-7	TGTGCCAGCAGTGGCCTCGAGCAGTACTTC	CASSGLEQYF
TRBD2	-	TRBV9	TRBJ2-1	TGTGCCAGCAGCGTACAGTCTGGGACTAAAAATGAGCAGTTCTTC	CASSVQSGTKNEQFF
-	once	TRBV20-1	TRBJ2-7	TGCAGTGCTAGCGAGGTGAGGAGCTCCTACGAGCAGTACTTC	CSASEVRSSYEQYF
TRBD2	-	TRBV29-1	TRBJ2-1	TGCAGCGTTGTCTGGCTAGCGGACAATGAGCAGTTCTTC	CSVVWLADNEQFF
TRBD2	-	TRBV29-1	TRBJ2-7	TGCAGCGTTGAAAAGGCCACTAGCGGAACCTACGAGCAGTACTTC	CSVEKATSGTYEQYF
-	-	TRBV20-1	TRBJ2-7	TGCAGTGCCCAATCACGGGACACAACCTACGAGCAGTACTTC	CSAQSRDTTYEQYF
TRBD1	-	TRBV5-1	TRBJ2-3	TGCGCCAGCAGCCCCGGACAGGGGGGTACGCAGTATTTT	CASSPGQGGTQYF